Listed below are T cell receptor beta chains from one sample, sequenced in a study of chemoradiotherapy in HPV16-positive cancers. Generated by immunoSEQ multiplex PCR, the TCRdb table keeps only in-frame clones and is missing some. The sample lists fewer than 3,500 clones; about 90% were seen once. The source was tumor tissue, collected from a patient who underwent chemoradiotherapy. These receptors were collected from a human donor with HPV-associated anogenital cancer. CDR3s include the opening cysteine and the closing phenylalanine or tryptophan. The order of the fields is CDR3 DNA, CDR3 protein, J gene, D gene, clone size, V gene. A D gene is named only where the DNA matches it firmly. Where a row states a size, it is once, few, many or the class of an expanded clone; other rows omit it.

TGTGCCAGCAGTTCAGCGGGAGGCCCCTTCTACGAGCAGTACTTC	CASSSAGGPFYEQYF	TRBJ2-7	TRBD2	NA	TRBV7-9
TGTGCCAGCAGTCCTTATTACGACAGGGAAGCTCAATACGAGCAGTACTTC	CASSPYYDREAQYEQYF	TRBJ2-7	TRBD1	once	TRBV27
TGTGCCAGCAGTGACGAGGACAGGGGACTCTCTGGAAACACCATATATTTT	CASSDEDRGLSGNTIYF	TRBJ1-3	TRBD1	NA	TRBV25-1
TGTGCCAGCAGCGGACAGGGCAGAGAGCAGTACTTC	CASSGQGREQYF	TRBJ2-7	TRBD1	NA	TRBV2
TGTGCCAGCAGCTTAGCGAGCGGGCTCGAGGAAAAACTGTTTTTT	CASSLASGLEEKLFF	TRBJ1-4	NA	NA	TRBV7-9
TGTGCCAGCAGTGCGGGACAGGGTATCACAGATACGCAGTATTTT	CASSAGQGITDTQYF	TRBJ2-3	TRBD1	once	TRBV2
TGCGCCAGCAGCCCCGGGACAGGGGACGAAAAACTGTTTTTT	CASSPGTGDEKLFF	TRBJ1-4	TRBD1	NA	TRBV4-1
TGTGCCAGCAGCTTAGCGGCCCTGACTAGCGGGAGCTCCTACGAGCAGTACTTC	CASSLAALTSGSSYEQYF	TRBJ2-7	TRBD2	NA	TRBV7-2
TGTGCCAGCAGCGTACAGGGGATAGAGACCCAGTACTTC	CASSVQGIETQYF	TRBJ2-5	NA	NA	TRBV9
TGTGCCAGCACCCCAGGGGGCAGCTCCTACGAGCAGTACTTC	CASTPGGSSYEQYF	TRBJ2-7	TRBD1	NA	TRBV9
TGTGCCAGCGCCTTGGGGGCCTACAATGAGCAGTTCTTC	CASALGAYNEQFF	TRBJ2-1	NA	NA	TRBV27
TGTGCCAGCAGCTTAAACAGCGGGGGGTTCTACGAGCAGTACTTC	CASSLNSGGFYEQYF	TRBJ2-7	TRBD2	NA	TRBV7-3
TGTGCCAGCAGCTTAGTGCGGGGGAACACCGGGGAGCTGTTTTTT	CASSLVRGNTGELFF	TRBJ2-2	NA	NA	TRBV7-3
TGTGCCAGCAGACCGGGACTAGGATTTGTAGATACGCAGTATTTT	CASRPGLGFVDTQYF	TRBJ2-3	TRBD2	NA	TRBV19
TGTGCCAGCAGCTTAAACCCGGACACTGAAGCTTTCTTT	CASSLNPDTEAFF	TRBJ1-1	NA	NA	TRBV7-9
TGTGCCAGCAGCTTGGAGGGGGGACAGTTCTTC	CASSLEGGQFF	TRBJ2-1	NA	NA	TRBV5-6
TGTGCCAGCAGTGAGCTGACAGGGCCCTACGAGCAGTACTTC	CASSELTGPYEQYF	TRBJ2-7	TRBD1	NA	TRBV6-1
TGTGCCTGGAGTGAAGGACCGTTCGTCGGCTACACCTTC	CAWSEGPFVGYTF	TRBJ1-2	NA	NA	TRBV30
TGTGCCAGCAGTCCGTCTGGAAAGCAGTACTTC	CASSPSGKQYF	TRBJ2-5	NA	NA	TRBV2
TGTGCCAGCAGCTTGGGAGGAGGGACAGGACCAGCTTTCTTT	CASSLGGGTGPAFF	TRBJ1-1	TRBD1	NA	TRBV5-4
TGTGCCTGGAGTGTTGGGGGCAGTCGGGGCACTGAAGCTTTCTTT	CAWSVGGSRGTEAFF	TRBJ1-1	NA	NA	TRBV30
TGTGCCAGCAGCTGGGGTCGGGGCTACACCTTC	CASSWGRGYTF	TRBJ1-2	NA	NA	TRBV5-8
TGTGCCAGCAGTTACGAGATAGCGGGAGGGAGTGAGCAGTTCTTC	CASSYEIAGGSEQFF	TRBJ2-1	TRBD2	NA	TRBV6-5
TGCAGCGTTGTGGGTACGAGACTGGGGACCTACGAGCAGTACTTC	CSVVGTRLGTYEQYF	TRBJ2-7	NA	once	TRBV29-1
TGCGCCAGCAGCTTACGGGAGGGCCGGTACAATGAGCAGTTCTTC	CASSLREGRYNEQFF	TRBJ2-1	TRBD2	NA	TRBV5-1
TGTGCCAGCAGCTTCGACAGAGCCTACGAGCAGTACTTC	CASSFDRAYEQYF	TRBJ2-7	NA	NA	TRBV7-3
TGTGCCAGTAGTTTACGGACAGGATCCGGGGGAGAGACCCAGTACTTC	CASSLRTGSGGETQYF	TRBJ2-5	NA	once	TRBV19
TGTGCCACCGGGGGGGCGGGAGGCAATCAGCCCCAGCATTTT	CATGGAGGNQPQHF	TRBJ1-5	NA	few	TRBV2
TGTGCCAGCAGCACTGGACTGGGCCTCTACGAGCAGTACTTC	CASSTGLGLYEQYF	TRBJ2-7	NA	NA	TRBV9
TGTGCCAGCAGCTTGTGGGCAGGGGCGGACACTGAAGCTTTCTTT	CASSLWAGADTEAFF	TRBJ1-1	NA	NA	TRBV5-7
TGTGCCAGCAGCTTAAGTGCTAAGCAGTACTTC	CASSLSAKQYF	TRBJ2-7	NA	NA	TRBV7-2
TGTGCCAGTAGTACCTCCCGGGACAGAGAGCAGTTCTTC	CASSTSRDREQFF	TRBJ2-1	TRBD1	few	TRBV19
TGTGCCAGCAGTTGGGAGCGGAGCAGTGGCTACGAGCAGTACTTC	CASSWERSSGYEQYF	TRBJ2-7	NA	NA	TRBV28
TGTGCCAGTAGTCCCGGGACTAGCGGCTCCTACAATGAGCAGTTCTTC	CASSPGTSGSYNEQFF	TRBJ2-1	TRBD2	NA	TRBV19
TGTGCCAGCAGCTTAGCAACAGGGAGGCGAGAGACCCAGTACTTC	CASSLATGRRETQYF	TRBJ2-5	NA	NA	TRBV28
TGTGCCAGCTCACCTGCCGCCGAGGCCGATGGCTACACCTTC	CASSPAAEADGYTF	TRBJ1-2	NA	NA	TRBV18
TGTGCCAGCAGCCCGACAGGGGTAGCCAAAAACATTCAGTACTTC	CASSPTGVAKNIQYF	TRBJ2-4	TRBD1	once	TRBV7-8
TGTGCCAGCAGTTTATCGCACTCGGCAGGCAGCGAGCAGTACTTC	CASSLSHSAGSEQYF	TRBJ2-7	NA	NA	TRBV27
TGTGCCAGCAGTTACTCGCCCGAGTACTATGGCTACACCTTC	CASSYSPEYYGYTF	TRBJ1-2	NA	NA	TRBV6-5